The entry below describes one TCR beta chain. This clone was detected once. It has no known antigen specificity. Within one base of it there is no much larger clone, and no base qualities were kept. CDR1 and CDR2 are drawn from the germline V gene: SGHTA, FQGNSA. Ends trimmed: V by 4 bases, J by 8 bases; bases unmatched to a gene: 0. There are 11 amino acids in the CDR3, from cysteine to phenylalanine inclusive. Only the CDR3 DNA is retained, 33 bases long and in frame from the first base. Preparation of the library involved the immunoSEQ multiplex PCR assay. Entries here come from immuneACCESS through TCRdb and include only in-frame sequences with V and J called. Some clones fail to appear in such tables; in the studies checked, an unresolved V gene covers under half of the shortfall, and the cause of the remainder is unknown. Here the sample has roughly 98,000 clones; around 86% occur a single time. 3.4% of the sample belongs to the ten largest clones.

Focal radiation therapy combined with CTLA-4 blockade (ipilimumab) was tested in patients with chemo-refractory metastatic non-small-cell lung cancer. The data stem from a study of radiotherapy plus CTLA-4 blockade in lung cancer (dated by TCRdb to between 2018 and 2020). Study-level background: Objective responses occurred in about 20% of enrolled patients, and about 33% achieved disease control. Broad study findings and their caveats: The strongest predictors of response were reported to be early dynamic shifts in blood T cell clones along with a rise in serum interferon-beta following radiation. After treatment with radiotherapy and ipilimumab, TCR clones that came from tumors expanded in the peripheral blood.

This material consisted of peripheral blood, taken from a patient treated with radiotherapy plus ipilimumab. The sequence came from a human donor with non-small cell lung cancer who had a partial response to radiotherapy plus ipilimumab. The chain couples TRBV7-2 to TRBJ2-3, and 7 bases in between align with TRBD1. The CDR3 region: CASSSGGTQYF. The sequence in DNA is TGTGCCAGCAGCTCAGGGGGTACGCAGTATTTT.